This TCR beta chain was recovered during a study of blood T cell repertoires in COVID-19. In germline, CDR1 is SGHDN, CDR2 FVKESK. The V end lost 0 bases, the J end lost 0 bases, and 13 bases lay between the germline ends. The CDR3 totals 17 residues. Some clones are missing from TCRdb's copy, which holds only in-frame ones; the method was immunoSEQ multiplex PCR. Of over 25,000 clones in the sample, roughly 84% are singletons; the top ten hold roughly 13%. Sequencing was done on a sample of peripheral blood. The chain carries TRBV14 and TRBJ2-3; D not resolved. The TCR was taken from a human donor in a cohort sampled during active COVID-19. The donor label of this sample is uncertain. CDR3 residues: CASSQEFGRTSTDTQYF. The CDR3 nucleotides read TGTGCCAGCAGCCAAGAATTTGGGCGAACCAGCACAGATACGCAGTATTTT. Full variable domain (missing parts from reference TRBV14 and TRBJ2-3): EAGVTQFPSHSVIEKGQTVTLRCDPISGHDNLYWYRRVMGKEIKFLLHFVKESKQDESGMPNNRFLAERTGGTYSTLKVQPAELEDSGVYFCASSQEFGRTSTDTQYFGPGTRLTVL.